This T cell receptor beta chain was retrieved from a study of shared clonotypes between healthy human individuals. Study outcomes and limitations: Donor scarcity curtailed the genetic and exposure-history diversity represented herein.

The count of this clone is one. Antigen: not known. Ten immunoSEQ deep assay plates were used by the authors to sequence unsorted PBMC DNA. TCRdb's copy holds only in-frame clones and misses some; the assay was immunoSEQ multiplex PCR. The sample contains approximately 460,000 clones, 75% to 80% of which appear only once. Everyone who donated was a Caucasian adult who lived in Nashville, Tennessee. The V segment lost 4 bases and the J segment 6 bases; nucleotides outside the gene matches: 6. The CDR3 is made up of 14 amino acids. The germline gives CDR1 SGHRS, CDR2 YFSETQ. The receptor was isolated from a woman in her 40s in good health. Some clones in this sample may be carry-over from other donors' samples. The specimen was PBMCs. V usage is TRBV5-1 and J usage is TRBJ2-3; TRBD1 matches 9 bases. The CDR3 nucleotides read TGCGCCAGCAGCGTTGACAGGGGGGCGGATACGCAGTATTTT. This encodes CASSVDRGADTQYF.